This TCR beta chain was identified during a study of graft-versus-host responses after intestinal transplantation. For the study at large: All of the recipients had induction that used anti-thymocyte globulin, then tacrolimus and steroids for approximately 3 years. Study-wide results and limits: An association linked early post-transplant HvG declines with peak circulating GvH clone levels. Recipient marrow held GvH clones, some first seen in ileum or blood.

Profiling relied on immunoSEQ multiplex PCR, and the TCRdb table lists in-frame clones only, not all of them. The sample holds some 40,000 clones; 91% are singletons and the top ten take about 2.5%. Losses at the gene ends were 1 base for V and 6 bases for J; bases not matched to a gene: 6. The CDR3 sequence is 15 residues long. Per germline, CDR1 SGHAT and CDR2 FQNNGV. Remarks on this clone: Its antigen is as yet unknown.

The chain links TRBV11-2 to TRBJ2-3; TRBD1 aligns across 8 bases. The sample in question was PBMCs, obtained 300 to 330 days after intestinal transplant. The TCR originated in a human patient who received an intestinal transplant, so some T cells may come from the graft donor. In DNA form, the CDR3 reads TGTGCCAGCAGCTTAGGACAGGGGAAAGCGGATACGCAGTATTTT. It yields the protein CASSLGQGKADTQYF.